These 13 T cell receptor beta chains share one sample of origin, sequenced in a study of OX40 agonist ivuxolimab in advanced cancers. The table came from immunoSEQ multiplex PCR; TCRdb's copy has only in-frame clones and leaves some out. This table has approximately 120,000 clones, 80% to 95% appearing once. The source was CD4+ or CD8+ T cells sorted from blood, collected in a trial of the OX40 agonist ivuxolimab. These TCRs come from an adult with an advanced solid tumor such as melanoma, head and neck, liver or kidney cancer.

The CDR3 region has the DNA TGTGCCAGCAGCTTACTAGCGGGGACCTACGAGCAGTACTTC. This codes for CASSLLAGTYEQYF. The chain combines TRBV28 with TRBJ2-7; 10 positions agree with TRBD2. This CDR3 contains 14 residues. V lost 6 bases, J lost 2 bases, and 4 bases stayed unmatched. Germline CDR1 is MDHEN and CDR2 is SYDVKM. The whole variable domain, filled in from reference TRBV28 and TRBJ2-7, reads DVKVTQSSRYLVKRTGEKVFLECVQDMDHENMFWYRQDPGLGLRLIYFSYDVKMKEKGDIPEGYSVSREKKERFSLILESASTNQTSMYLCASSLLAGTYEQYFGPGTRLTVT.

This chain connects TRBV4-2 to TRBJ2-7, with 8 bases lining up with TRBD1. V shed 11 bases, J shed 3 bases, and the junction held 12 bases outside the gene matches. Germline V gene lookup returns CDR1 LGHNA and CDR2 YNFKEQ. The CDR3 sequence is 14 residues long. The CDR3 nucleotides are TGTGCCGCCGGAGGACAGGGTCGATACTACGAGCAGTACTTC. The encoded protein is CAAGGQGRYYEQYF.

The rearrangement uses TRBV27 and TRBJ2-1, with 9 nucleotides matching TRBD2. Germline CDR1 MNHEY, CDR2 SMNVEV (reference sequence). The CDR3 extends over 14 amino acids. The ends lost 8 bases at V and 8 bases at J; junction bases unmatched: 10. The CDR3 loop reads CASGIAGARDEQFF. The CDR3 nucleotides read TGTGCCAGCGGTATAGCGGGAGCAAGGGATGAGCAGTTCTTC.

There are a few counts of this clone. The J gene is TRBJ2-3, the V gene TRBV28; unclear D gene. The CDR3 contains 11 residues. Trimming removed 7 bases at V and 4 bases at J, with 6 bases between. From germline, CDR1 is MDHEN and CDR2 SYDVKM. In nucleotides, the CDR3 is TGTGCCAGCACCACGGCAGATACGCAGTATTTT. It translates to CASTTADTQYF.

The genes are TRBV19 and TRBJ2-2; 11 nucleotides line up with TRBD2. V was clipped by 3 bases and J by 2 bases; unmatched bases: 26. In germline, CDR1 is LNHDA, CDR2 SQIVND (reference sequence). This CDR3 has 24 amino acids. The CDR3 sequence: CASSIPLLATVAGGRGSNTGELFF. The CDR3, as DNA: TGTGCCAGTAGTATCCCCTTACTAGCGACGGTAGCGGGAGGGAGAGGGAGTAACACCGGGGAGCTGTTTTTT.

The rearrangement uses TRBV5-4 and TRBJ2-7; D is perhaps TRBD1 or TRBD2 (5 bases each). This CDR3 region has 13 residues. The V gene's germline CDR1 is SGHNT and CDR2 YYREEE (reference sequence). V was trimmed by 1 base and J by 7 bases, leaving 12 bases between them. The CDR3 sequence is CASSLRGEREQYF. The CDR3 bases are TGTGCCAGCAGCTTGAGAGGGGAGAGGGAGCAGTACTTC.

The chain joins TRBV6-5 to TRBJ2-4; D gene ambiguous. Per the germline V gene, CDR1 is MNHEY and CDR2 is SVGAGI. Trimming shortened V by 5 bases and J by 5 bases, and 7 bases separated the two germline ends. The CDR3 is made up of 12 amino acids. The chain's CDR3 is CASSTEQNIQYF. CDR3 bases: TGTGCCAGCAGTACGGAGCAAAACATTCAGTACTTC.

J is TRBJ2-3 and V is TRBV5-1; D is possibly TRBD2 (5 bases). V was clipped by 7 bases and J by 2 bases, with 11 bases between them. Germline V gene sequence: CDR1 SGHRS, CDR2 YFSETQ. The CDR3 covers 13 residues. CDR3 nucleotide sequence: TGCGCCAGCTACAGAGACTACACAGATACGCAGTATTTT. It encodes CASYRDYTDTQYF.

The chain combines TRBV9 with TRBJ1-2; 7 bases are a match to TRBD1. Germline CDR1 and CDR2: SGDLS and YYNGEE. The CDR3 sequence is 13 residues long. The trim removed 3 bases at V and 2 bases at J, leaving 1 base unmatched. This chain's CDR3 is CASSEGQNYGYTF. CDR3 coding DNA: TGTGCCAGCAGCGAGGGACAGAACTATGGCTACACCTTC.

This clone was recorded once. The CDR3 coding sequence is TGTGCCAGCAGCCCAGGACTAGCAGACAATGAGCAGTTCTTC. Its translation is CASSPGLADNEQFF. The chain recombines TRBV9 with TRBJ2-1; 8 bases map to TRBD2. V gave up 4 bases and J gave up 5 bases; unmatched junction bases: 5. The germline gives CDR1 SGDLS, CDR2 YYNGEE. The CDR3 length is 14 residues.

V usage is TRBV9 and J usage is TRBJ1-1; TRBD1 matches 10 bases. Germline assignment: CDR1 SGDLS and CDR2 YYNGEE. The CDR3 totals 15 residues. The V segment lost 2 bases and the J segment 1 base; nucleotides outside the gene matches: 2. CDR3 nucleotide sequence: TGTGCCAGCAGCGTGACAGGGGGCAGGAACACTGAAGCTTTCTTT. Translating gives CASSVTGGRNTEAFF.

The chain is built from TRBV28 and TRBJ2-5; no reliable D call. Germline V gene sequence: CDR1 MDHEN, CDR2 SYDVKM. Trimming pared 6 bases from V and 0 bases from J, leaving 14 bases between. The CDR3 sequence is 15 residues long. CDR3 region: CASSPQSIHQETQYF. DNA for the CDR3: TGTGCCAGCAGCCCCCAGAGCATACACCAAGAGACCCAGTACTTC.

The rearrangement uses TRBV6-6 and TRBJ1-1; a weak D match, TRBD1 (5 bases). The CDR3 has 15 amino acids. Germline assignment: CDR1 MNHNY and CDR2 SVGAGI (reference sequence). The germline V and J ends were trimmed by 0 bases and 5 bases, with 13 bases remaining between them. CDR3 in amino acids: CASSYSSRDGTEAFF. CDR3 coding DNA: TGTGCCAGCAGTTACTCCAGCAGGGATGGGACTGAAGCTTTCTTT.